This T cell receptor (beta chain) is from a study of blood T cell repertoires in COVID-19. Assay used: immunoSEQ multiplex PCR; TCRdb lists only in-frame clones, some missing. The top ten clones hold under 7.5% of a sample with about 320,000 clones, 89% of them seen once. This CDR3 is 14 amino acids long. Looked up from germline, CDR1 is MDHEN and CDR2 is SYDVKM. V gave up 5 bases and J gave up 3 bases, with 10 bases separating them. The receptor was derived from a man aged 18 to 29 who had recovered from COVID-19. The sequenced sample was peripheral blood. The genes are TRBV28 and TRBJ1-4; possible D gene TRBD1, 5 bases. CDR3 protein: CASSPGFANEKLFF. In DNA form, the CDR3 reads TGTGCCAGCAGTCCAGGGTTTGCTAATGAAAAACTGTTTTTT. Together with reference TRBV28 and TRBJ1-4, the CDR3 gives the full variable domain: DVKVTQSSRYLVKRTGEKVFLECVQDMDHENMFWYRQDPGLGLRLIYFSYDVKMKEKGDIPEGYSVSREKKERFSLILESASTNQTSMYLCASSPGFANEKLFFGSGTQLSVL.